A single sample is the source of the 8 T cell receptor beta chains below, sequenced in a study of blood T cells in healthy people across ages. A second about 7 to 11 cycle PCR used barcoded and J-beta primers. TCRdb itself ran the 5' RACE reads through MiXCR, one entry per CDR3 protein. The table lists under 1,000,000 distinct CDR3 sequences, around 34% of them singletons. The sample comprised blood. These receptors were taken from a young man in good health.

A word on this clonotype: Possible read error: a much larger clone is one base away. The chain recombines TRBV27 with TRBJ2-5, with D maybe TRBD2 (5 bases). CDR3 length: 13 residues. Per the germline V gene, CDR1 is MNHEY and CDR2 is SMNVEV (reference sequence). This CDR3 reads CASSPTRRETKYF. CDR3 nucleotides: TGTGCCAGCAGTCCAACTAGGCGAGAGACCAAGTACTTC.

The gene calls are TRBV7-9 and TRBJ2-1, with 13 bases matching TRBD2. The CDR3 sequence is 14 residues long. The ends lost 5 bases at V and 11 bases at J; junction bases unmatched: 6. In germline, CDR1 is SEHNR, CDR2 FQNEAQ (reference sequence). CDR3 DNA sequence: TGTGCCAGCAGCGAAACTAGCGGGGGGGCCCAGCAGTTCTTC. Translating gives CASSETSGGAQQFF. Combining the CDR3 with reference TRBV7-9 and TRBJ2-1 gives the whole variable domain DTGVSQNPRHKITKRGQNVTFRCDPISEHNRLYWYRQTLGQGPEFLTYFQNEAQLEKSRLLSDRFSAERPKGSFSTLEIQRTEQGDSAMYLCASSETSGGAQQFFGPGTRLTVL.

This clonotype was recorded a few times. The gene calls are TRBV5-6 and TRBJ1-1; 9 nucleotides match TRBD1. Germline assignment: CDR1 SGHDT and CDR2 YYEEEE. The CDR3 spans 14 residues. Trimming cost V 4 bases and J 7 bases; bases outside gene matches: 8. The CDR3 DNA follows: TGTGCCAGCAGCAAGGGACAGGGATTGATTGAAGCTTTCTTT. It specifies CASSKGQGLIEAFF.

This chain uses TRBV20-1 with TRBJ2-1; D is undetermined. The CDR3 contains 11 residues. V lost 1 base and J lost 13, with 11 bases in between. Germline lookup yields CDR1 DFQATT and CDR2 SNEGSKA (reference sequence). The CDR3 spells CSARGGRYQFF. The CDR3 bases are TGCAGTGCTAGAGGGGGTCGGTACCAGTTCTTC.

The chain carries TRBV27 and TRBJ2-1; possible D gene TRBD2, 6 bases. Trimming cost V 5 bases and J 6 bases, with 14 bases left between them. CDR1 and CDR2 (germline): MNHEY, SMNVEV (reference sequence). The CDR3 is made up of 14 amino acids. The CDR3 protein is CASSPRWGGNEQFF. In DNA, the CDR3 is TGTGCCAGCAGTCCCCGTTGGGGAGGCAATGAGCAGTTCTTC.

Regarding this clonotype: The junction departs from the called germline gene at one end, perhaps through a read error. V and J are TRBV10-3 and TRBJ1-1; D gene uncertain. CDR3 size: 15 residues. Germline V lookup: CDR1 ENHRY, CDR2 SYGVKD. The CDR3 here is CAVSESESRSAEAFF. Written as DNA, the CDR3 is TGTGCCGTCAGTGAGTCTGAGAGTCGGAGCGCTGAAGCTTTCTTT.

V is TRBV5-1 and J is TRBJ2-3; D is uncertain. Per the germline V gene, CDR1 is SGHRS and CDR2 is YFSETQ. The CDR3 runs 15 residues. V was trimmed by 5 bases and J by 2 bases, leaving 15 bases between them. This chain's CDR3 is CASSHSLAATDTQYF. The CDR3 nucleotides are TGCGCCAGCAGTCATTCCCTCGCGGCCACAGATACGCAGTATTTT.

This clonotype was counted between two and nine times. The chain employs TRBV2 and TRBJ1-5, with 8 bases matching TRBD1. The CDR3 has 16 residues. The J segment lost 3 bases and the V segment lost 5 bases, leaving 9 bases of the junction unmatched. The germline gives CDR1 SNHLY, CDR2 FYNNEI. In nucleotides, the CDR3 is TGTGCCAGCAGTTCCCAGGGGGCCTTTAACAATCAGCCCCAGCATTTT. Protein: CASSSQGAFNNQPQHF.